The 23 T cell receptor beta chains below all came from one sample that was sequenced in a study of blood T cells in healthy people across ages. Primers used in a second PCR of about 7 to 11 cycles were a sample-barcoded 5' primer and a J-beta primer mix. MiXCR, applied by TCRdb to the 5' RACE reads, yields one record per CDR3 protein. The sample has approximately 830,000 distinct CDR3 sequences, approximately 59% seen once. The sequencing sample was made of blood. The receptors come from a man aged 25-45 years in good health.

V gene TRBV7-2 combines with J gene TRBJ2-3; D not resolved. V lost 5 bases and J lost 4, with 19 bases in between. Germline V gene lookup returns CDR1 SGHTA and CDR2 FQGNSA. The CDR3 loop spans 16 amino acids. CDR3 sequence (DNA): TGTGCCAGCAGCCGTGTACCGCCCGGTCGGGCAGATACGCAGTATTTT. Translated, it gives CASSRVPPGRADTQYF.

The chain combines TRBV7-2 with TRBJ2-5; 9 bases line up with TRBD2. The J call is doubtful: the DNA matches TRBJ2-7 better. The CDR3 consists of 14 residues. Germline assignment: CDR1 SGHTA and CDR2 FQGNSA. This CDR3 is CASSVGGGDYEQYF. In DNA, the CDR3 is TGTGCCAGCAGCGTAGGCGGGGGGGACTACGAGCAGTACTTC.

This clonotype appeared a few times. The rearrangement links TRBV5-1 to TRBJ1-5; D gene uncertain. Between the trimmed V and J ends, which lost 3 bases and 4 bases, there was a span of 11 bases. CDR1 is SGHRS and CDR2 is YFSETQ in the germline V gene. This CDR3 contains 14 residues. For the CDR3, the DNA is TGCGCCAGCAGCTCCCGCCAGGTAAATCAGCCCCAGCATTTT. Protein sequence: CASSSRQVNQPQHF.

A single count supports this clonotype. The CDR3: CASSSLGGRNQPQHF. Written as DNA, the CDR3 is TGTGCCAGCTCAAGTTTAGGGGGGCGCAATCAGCCCCAGCATTTT. The chain carries TRBV18 and TRBJ1-5; TRBD1 might be the D (6 bases). This CDR3 has 15 residues. V dropped 5 bases and J dropped 2 bases, with 13 bases sitting between them. Germline loops: CDR1 KGHSH, CDR2 LQKENI.

This chain joins TRBV12-3 or TRBV12-4 and TRBJ2-5, with D unclear. Trimming removed 0 bases at V and 11 bases at J, with 19 bases between. This CDR3 contains 15 residues. CDR3: CASSLAGGRLGKQYF. The CDR3 nucleotides read TGTGCCAGCAGTTTAGCGGGCGGCAGACTTGGGAAGCAGTACTTC.

The CDR3 bases are TGCAGCGTTGAAGAGGGTTCAGTGGGCTACGAGCAGTACTTC. Translation: CSVEEGSVGYEQYF. The chain recombines TRBV29-1 with TRBJ2-7; D is ambiguous. The V gene lost 0 bases and the J gene lost 3 bases, with 12 bases spanning the gap. The V gene's germline CDR1 is SQVTM and CDR2 ANQGSEA. The CDR3 contains 14 residues.

This chain links TRBV20-1 with TRBJ2-1; 7 bases are a match to TRBD2. The length of the CDR3 is 14 residues. The germline V gene has CDR1 DFQATT and CDR2 SNEGSKA (reference sequence). The ends lost 6 bases at V and 7 bases at J; junction bases unmatched: 12. The CDR3 nucleotides are TGCAGTGCGGACGGGAGCGGGATTTGGAATGAGCAGTTCTTC. Translated, it gives CSADGSGIWNEQFF.

The J gene is TRBJ2-3, the V gene TRBV20-1; 7 bases are a match to TRBD1. The CDR3 has 14 amino acids. CDR1 DFQATT and CDR2 SNEGSKA come from the germline V gene (reference sequence). The ends lost 6 bases at V and 5 bases at J; junction bases unmatched: 11. In DNA, the CDR3 is TGCAGTGCCATTATTGGACAGGTTGGAGATACGCAGTATTTT. Residues: CSAIIGQVGDTQYF.

V gene TRBV20-1 combines with J gene TRBJ2-3, with D possibly being TRBD1 or TRBD2 (6 bases each). Looked up from germline, CDR1 is DFQATT and CDR2 is SNEGSKA (reference sequence). The CDR3 loop spans 15 amino acids. V lost 5 bases, J lost 0 bases, and 15 bases lay in between. In nucleotides, the CDR3 is TGCAGTGCTCCTTTGGGGGGCACTAGCACAGATACGCAGTATTTT. Amino acids: CSAPLGGTSTDTQYF.

The chain recombines TRBV20-1 with TRBJ2-7; weak D call: TRBD1 (5 bases). V was shortened by 0 bases and J by 3 bases, with 6 bases between the two germline ends. Germline-derived CDR1 and CDR2 are DFQATT and SNEGSKA (reference sequence). The CDR3 runs 12 residues. The CDR3 DNA reads as TGCAGTGCTAGAGATGACAGCTACGAGCAGTACTTC. It is translated as CSARDDSYEQYF.

The chain recombines TRBV25-1 with TRBJ1-5, with a possible D match to TRBD1 (6 bases). This CDR3 has 14 amino acids. V gave up 3 bases and J gave up 7 bases, with 13 bases separating them. The germline gives CDR1 MGHDK, CDR2 SYGVNS. The CDR3 DNA follows: TGTGCCAGCAGTGAGACAGGCCTCTGGCAGCCCCAGCATTTT. Protein sequence: CASSETGLWQPQHF.

The chain recombines TRBV6-5 with TRBJ2-5; 8 positions match TRBD2. The end of the DNA is better explained by TRBJ2-7, so the J call may be wrong. The length of the CDR3 is 18 residues. Germline V gene sequence: CDR1 MNHEY, CDR2 SVGAGI. The CDR3 bases are TGTGCCAGCAGTTACTCGAACCAGCGGGGGCCGAACCTATACGAGCAGTACTTC. Its protein product is CASSYSNQRGPNLYEQYF.

This clonotype was found a few times. The V gene is TRBV18, the J gene TRBJ1-6; no definite D call. Germline V gene sequence: CDR1 KGHSH, CDR2 LQKENI. V dropped 2 bases and J dropped 11 bases, with 16 bases sitting between them. The CDR3 consists of 15 residues. CDR3 loop: CASSPEGGGRTPLHF. CDR3 DNA sequence: TGTGCCAGCTCACCAGAAGGAGGAGGGCGGACACCCCTCCACTTT.

CDR3 nucleotides: TGTGCCAGCAGCTTACCGATAATGCAGAGAACAGGGAGGTCCTACGAGCAGTACTTC. This encodes CASSLPIMQRTGRSYEQYF. The J gene is TRBJ2-7, the V gene TRBV7-2, with D perhaps being TRBD1 or TRBD2 (6 bases each). The CDR3 has 19 amino acids. V was shortened by 2 bases and J by 1 base, with 24 bases between the two germline ends. CDR1 and CDR2 from the germline V gene are SGHTA and FQGNSA.

The V gene is TRBV7-9, the J gene TRBJ2-7, with D possibly TRBD1 on 8 matching bases. This CDR3 contains 17 residues. The V gene lost 3 bases and the J gene lost 1 base, with 19 bases spanning the gap. Per germline, CDR1 SEHNR and CDR2 FQNEAQ (reference sequence). DNA of the CDR3: TGTGCCAGCAGCTTGTCCACAGGGGGGAGGGTATCCTACGAGCAGTACTTC. Amino acid sequence: CASSLSTGGRVSYEQYF. The full variable domain, in which reference TRBV7-9 and TRBJ2-7 provide the parts outside the CDR3, is DTGVSQNPRHKITKRGQNVTFRCDPISEHNRLYWYRQTLGQGPEFLTYFQNEAQLEKSRLLSDRFSAERPKGSFSTLEIQRTEQGDSAMYLCASSLSTGGRVSYEQYFGPGTRLTVT.

The chain links TRBV5-6 to TRBJ2-6; D possibly corresponds to TRBD1 (5 bases). From germline, CDR1 is SGHDT and CDR2 YYEEEE. Trimming pared 5 bases from V and 0 bases from J, leaving 9 bases between. The CDR3 is 15 residues long. The CDR3 nucleotides are TGTGCCAGCAGAACAGGCCTCTCTGGGGCCAACGTCCTGACTTTC. Amino acid sequence: CASRTGLSGANVLTF.

This chain connects TRBV27 to TRBJ2-5; D perhaps matches TRBD1 (6 bases). Deletions cut 6 bases from V and 4 bases from J, with 12 bases between. Germline V gene lookup returns CDR1 MNHEY and CDR2 SMNVEV (reference sequence). The length of the CDR3 is 13 residues. CDR3 coding DNA: TGTGCCAGCAGCATCTACAGGGCAGAGACCCAGTACTTC. Translated: CASSIYRAETQYF.

This sequence joins TRBV27 and TRBJ2-7, with a tentative D call TRBD2 (6 bases). This CDR3 contains 13 residues. With 5 bases removed from V and 5 bases from J, the gap between germline ends came to 13 bases. Germline loops: CDR1 MNHEY, CDR2 SMNVEV (reference sequence). The CDR3 sequence is CASSLRGRNEQYF. The DNA for the CDR3 is TGTGCCAGCAGTCTTCGGGGGAGGAACGAGCAGTACTTC.

About this clonotype itself: One junction end disagrees with the germline gene, perhaps due to a read error. This rearrangement joins TRBV11-2 to TRBJ2-5; 8 bases are a match to TRBD2. This CDR3 contains 15 residues. Germline-derived CDR1 and CDR2 are SGHAT and FQNNGV. CDR3 coding DNA: TGTGCCAGCTGCTTAGGGGGACTAGGTATCGAGACCCAGTACTTC. Amino acids: CASCLGGLGIETQYF.

The chain has TRBV7-9 and TRBJ2-3; D is perhaps TRBD1 (5 bases). The CDR3 extends over 14 amino acids. Trimming stripped 5 bases from V and 4 bases from J, with 13 bases between. Per the germline V gene, CDR1 is SEHNR and CDR2 is FQNEAQ (reference sequence). CDR3 in amino acids: CASSLSTDSDTQYF. CDR3 nucleotide sequence: TGTGCCAGCAGCCTTTCGACAGATTCAGATACGCAGTATTTT.

The chain has TRBV28 and TRBJ1-4, with 9 bases aligning to TRBD1. The CDR3 extends over 14 amino acids. CDR1 is MDHEN and CDR2 is SYDVKM in the germline V gene. V dropped 8 bases and J dropped 8; count of bases not matched to a gene: 9. The CDR3 region has the DNA TGTGCCAGCCACGGGACAGGGAGGGGAGAAAAACTGTTTTTT. This codes for CASHGTGRGEKLFF.

CDR3 sequence reads: CASSQEYSNQPQHF. CDR3 bases: TGCGCCAGCAGCCAGGAATATAGCAATCAGCCCCAGCATTTT. The chain has TRBV4-1 and TRBJ1-5; no clear D. Germline V gene data show CDR1 as MGHRA and CDR2 as YSYEKL. Deletions cut 3 bases from V and 0 bases from J, with 6 bases between. The CDR3 has 14 amino acids.

V and J are TRBV20-1 and TRBJ2-5; TRBD1 aligns across 7 bases. Germline V gene data show CDR1 as DFQATT and CDR2 as SNEGSKA (reference sequence). V lost 7 bases and J lost 2; bases outside the gene matches: 7. The length of the CDR3 is 13 residues. CDR3 loop: CSDGSRGQETQYF. DNA for the CDR3: TGCAGTGATGGCAGCAGGGGGCAAGAGACCCAGTACTTC.